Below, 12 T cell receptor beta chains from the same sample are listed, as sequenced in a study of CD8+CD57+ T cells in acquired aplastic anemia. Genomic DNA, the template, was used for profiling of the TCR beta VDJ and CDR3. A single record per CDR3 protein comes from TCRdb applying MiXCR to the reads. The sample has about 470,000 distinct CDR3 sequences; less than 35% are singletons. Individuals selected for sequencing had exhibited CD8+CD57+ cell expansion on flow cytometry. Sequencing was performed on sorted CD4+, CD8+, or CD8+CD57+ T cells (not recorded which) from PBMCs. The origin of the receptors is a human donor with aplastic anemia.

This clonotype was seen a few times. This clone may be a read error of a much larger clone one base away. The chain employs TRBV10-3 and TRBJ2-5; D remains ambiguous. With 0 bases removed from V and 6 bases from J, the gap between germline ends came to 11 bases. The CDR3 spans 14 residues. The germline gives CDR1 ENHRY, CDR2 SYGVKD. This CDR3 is CAISESARDKTQYF. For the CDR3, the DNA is TGTGCCATCAGTGAGTCGGCTAGAGACAAGACCCAGTACTTC.

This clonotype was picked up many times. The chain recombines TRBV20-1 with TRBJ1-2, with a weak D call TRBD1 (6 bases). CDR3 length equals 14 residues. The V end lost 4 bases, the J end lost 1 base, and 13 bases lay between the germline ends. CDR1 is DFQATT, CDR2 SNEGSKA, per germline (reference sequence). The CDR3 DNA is TGCAGTGCTATACGCGGACAGAATAACTATGGCTACACCTTC. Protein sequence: CSAIRGQNNYGYTF.

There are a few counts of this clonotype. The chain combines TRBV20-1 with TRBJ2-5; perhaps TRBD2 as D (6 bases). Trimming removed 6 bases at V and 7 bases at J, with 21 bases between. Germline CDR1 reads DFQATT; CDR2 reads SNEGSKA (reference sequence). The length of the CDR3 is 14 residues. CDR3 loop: CSAAPGLFLGTQYF. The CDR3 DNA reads TGCAGTGCGGCCCCGGGACTTTTTTTGGGGACCCAGTACTTC.

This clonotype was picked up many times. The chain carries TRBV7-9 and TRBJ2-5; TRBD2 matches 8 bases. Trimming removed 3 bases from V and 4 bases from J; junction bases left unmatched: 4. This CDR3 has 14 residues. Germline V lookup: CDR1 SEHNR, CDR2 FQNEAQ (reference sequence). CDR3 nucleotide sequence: TGTGCCAGCAGCTTCGGGGGGGCCTTAGAGACCCAGTACTTC. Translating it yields CASSFGGALETQYF. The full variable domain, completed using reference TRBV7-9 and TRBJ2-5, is DTGVSQNPRHKITKRGQNVTFRCDPISEHNRLYWYRQTLGQGPEFLTYFQNEAQLEKSRLLSDRFSAERPKGSFSTLEIQRTEQGDSAMYLCASSFGGALETQYFGPGTRLLVL.

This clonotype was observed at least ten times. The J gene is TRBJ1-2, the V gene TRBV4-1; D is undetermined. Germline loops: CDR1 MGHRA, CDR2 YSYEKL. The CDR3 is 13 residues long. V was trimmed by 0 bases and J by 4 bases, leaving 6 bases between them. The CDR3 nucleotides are TGCGCCAGCAGCCAAGATGGACGCTATGGCTACACCTTC. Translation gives CASSQDGRYGYTF.

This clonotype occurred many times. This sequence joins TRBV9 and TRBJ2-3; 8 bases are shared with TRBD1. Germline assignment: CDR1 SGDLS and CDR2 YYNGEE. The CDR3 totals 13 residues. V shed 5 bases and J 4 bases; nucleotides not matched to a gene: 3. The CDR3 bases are TGTGCCAGCAGTCGGACAGGGTCAGATACGCAGTATTTT. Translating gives CASSRTGSDTQYF.

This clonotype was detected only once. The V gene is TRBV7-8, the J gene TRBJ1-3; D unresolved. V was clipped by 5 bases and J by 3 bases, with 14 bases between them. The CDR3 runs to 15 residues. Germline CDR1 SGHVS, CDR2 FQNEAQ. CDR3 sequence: CASSPDSGVGNTIYF. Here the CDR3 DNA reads TGTGCCAGCAGCCCAGACTCGGGAGTTGGAAACACCATATATTTT.

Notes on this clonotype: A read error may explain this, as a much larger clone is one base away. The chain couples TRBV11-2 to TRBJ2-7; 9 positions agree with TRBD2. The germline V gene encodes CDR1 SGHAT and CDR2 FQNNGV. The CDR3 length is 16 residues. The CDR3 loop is CASSPQGLASSYERYF. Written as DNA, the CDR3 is TGTGCCAGCAGCCCCCAAGGACTAGCGTCCTCCTACGAGCGGTACTTC.

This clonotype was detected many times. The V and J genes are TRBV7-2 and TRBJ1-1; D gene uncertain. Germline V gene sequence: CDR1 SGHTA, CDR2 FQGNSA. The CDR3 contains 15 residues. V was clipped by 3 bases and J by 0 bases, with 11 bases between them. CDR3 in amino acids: CASSFSSEMNTEAFF. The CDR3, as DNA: TGTGCCAGCAGCTTCTCGTCCGAGATGAACACTGAAGCTTTCTTT.

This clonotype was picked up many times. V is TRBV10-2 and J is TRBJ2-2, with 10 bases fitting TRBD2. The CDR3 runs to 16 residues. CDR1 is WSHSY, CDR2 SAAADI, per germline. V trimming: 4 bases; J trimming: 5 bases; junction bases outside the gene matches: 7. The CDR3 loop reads CASSASSGSKTGELFF. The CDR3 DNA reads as TGCGCCAGCAGTGCATCTAGCGGGAGTAAGACCGGGGAGCTGTTTTTT.

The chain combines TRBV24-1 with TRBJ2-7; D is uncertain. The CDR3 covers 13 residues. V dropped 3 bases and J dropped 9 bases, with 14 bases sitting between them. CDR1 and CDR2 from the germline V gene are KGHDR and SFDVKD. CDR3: CATSDGRMSGQYF. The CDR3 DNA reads TGTGCCACCAGTGATGGGCGGATGTCCGGGCAGTACTTC.

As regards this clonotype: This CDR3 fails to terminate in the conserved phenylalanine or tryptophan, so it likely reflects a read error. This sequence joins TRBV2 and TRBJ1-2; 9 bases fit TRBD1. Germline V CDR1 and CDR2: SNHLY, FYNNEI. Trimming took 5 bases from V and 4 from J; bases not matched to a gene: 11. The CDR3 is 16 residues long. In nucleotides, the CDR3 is TGTGCCAGCAGTCGAACACCGGGACAGGGACGCTATGGCTACACCCTC. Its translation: CASSRTPGQGRYGYTL.